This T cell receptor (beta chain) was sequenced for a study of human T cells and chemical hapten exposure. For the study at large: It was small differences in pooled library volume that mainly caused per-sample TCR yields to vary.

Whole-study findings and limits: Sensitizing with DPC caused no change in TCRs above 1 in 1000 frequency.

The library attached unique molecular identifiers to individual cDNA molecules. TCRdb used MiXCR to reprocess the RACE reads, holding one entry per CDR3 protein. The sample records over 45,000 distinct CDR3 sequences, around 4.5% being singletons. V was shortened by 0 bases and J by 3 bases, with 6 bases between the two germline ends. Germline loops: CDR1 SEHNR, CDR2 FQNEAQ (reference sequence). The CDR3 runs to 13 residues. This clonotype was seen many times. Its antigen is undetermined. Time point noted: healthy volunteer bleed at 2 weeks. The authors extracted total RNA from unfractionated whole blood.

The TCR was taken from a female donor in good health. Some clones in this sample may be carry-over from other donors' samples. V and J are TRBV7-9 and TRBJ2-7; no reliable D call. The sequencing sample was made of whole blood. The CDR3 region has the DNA TGTGCCAGCAGCTTAGCCTGGAGCTACGAGCAGTACTTC. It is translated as CASSLAWSYEQYF.